This T cell receptor beta chain was obtained from a study of T-cell memory formation after mild COVID-19. Across the study: Largely, the TCR clusters proved donor specific. Study-wide results and limits: Clones that shrank (day 15 to 85) were balanced CD4/CD8, whereas later expanders leaned CD4+.

UMIs and sample barcodes were carried by the TCR alpha and TCR beta cDNA libraries that 5'RACE produced using constant-segment primers. MiXCR, run by TCRdb on the 5' RACE reads, gives a single entry per CDR3 protein. This repertoire shows approximately 480,000 distinct CDR3 sequences, around a sixth found once; its top ten account for around 12%. CDR1 and CDR2 from the germline V gene are LNHNV and YYDKDF (reference sequence). Deletions cut 3 bases from V and 12 bases from J, with 14 bases between. The CDR3 loop spans 13 amino acids. On this clonotype: Its antigen is currently unknown.

The chain employs TRBV15 and TRBJ1-4; D is uncertain. The clonotype was recovered from an adult woman who had mild COVID-19 (a few samples of this study predate the infection). Cell type and time point are not known. Sequenced input: PBMCs or a T cell subset sorted from them (not recorded which). The CDR3 bases are TGTGCCACCAGCAGCGGATGGGTAGGGCAACTGTTTTTT. Amino acid sequence: CATSSGWVGQLFF.